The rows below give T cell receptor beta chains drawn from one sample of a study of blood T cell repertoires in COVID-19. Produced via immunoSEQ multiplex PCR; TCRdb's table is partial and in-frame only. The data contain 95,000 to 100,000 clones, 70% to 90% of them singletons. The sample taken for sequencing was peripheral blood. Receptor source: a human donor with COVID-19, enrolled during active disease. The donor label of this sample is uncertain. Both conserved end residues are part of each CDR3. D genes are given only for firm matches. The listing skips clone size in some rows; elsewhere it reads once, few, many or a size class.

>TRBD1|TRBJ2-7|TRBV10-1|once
CASSEGTGGYEQYF
TGCGCCAGCAGTGAGGGGACAGGGGGATACGAGCAGTACTTC
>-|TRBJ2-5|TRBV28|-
CASSRVGRYQETQYF
TGTGCCAGCAGCCGAGTGGGGAGGTACCAAGAGACCCAGTACTTC
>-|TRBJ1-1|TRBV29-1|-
CSVLPHGLRDTEAFF
TGCAGCGTCCTCCCCCACGGACTTAGAGACACTGAAGCTTTCTTT
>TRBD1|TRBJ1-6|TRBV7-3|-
CASSHRDRNSPLHF
TGTGCCAGCAGCCACCGGGACAGGAATTCACCCCTCCACTTT
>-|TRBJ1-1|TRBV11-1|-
CASSLQGPNTEAFF
TGTGCCAGCAGCTTACAGGGCCCGAACACTGAAGCTTTCTTT
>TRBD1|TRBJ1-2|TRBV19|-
CASSSTGNYGYTF
TGTGCCAGTAGTTCGACAGGGAACTATGGCTACACCTTC
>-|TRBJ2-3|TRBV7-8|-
CASSSRAGYTDTQYF
TGTGCCAGCAGCTCCCGGGCGGGATACACAGATACGCAGTATTTT
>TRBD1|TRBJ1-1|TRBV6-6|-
CASSPRDRGAAEAFF
TGTGCCAGCAGTCCTCGGGACAGGGGCGCGGCTGAAGCTTTCTTT
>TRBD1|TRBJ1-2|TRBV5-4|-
CASSQGQVLYGYTF
TGTGCCAGCAGCCAGGGACAGGTCCTCTATGGCTACACCTTC
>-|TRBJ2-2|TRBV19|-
CASSIFNGDWVRLFF
TGTGCCAGTAGTATTTTCAACGGAGACTGGGTTCGGCTGTTTTTT
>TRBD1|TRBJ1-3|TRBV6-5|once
CASSRTGSGNTIYF
TGTGCCAGCAGCAGGACAGGGTCCGGAAACACCATATATTTT
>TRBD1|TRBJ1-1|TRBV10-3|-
CAISGDRGDTEAFF
TGTGCCATCAGTGGGGACAGGGGTGACACTGAAGCTTTCTTT
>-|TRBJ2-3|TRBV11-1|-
CASSPTHEDTQYF
TGTGCCAGCAGCCCGACACATGAGGATACGCAGTATTTT
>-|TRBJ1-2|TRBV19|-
CASSIGGSYGYTF
TGTGCCAGTAGTATAGGCGGCAGCTATGGCTACACCTTC
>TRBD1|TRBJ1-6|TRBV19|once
CASSIRRGNLNSPLHF
TGTGCCAGTAGTATTCGCAGGGGGAATCTCAATTCACCCCTCCACTTT
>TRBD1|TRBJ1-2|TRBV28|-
CASSFAGTGGGYTF
TGTGCCAGCAGTTTTGCCGGGACAGGAGGAGGCTACACCTTC
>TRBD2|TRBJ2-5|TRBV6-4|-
CASARGLAGGPLKTQYF
TGTGCCAGCGCCAGGGGCCTAGCGGGAGGGCCCTTGAAGACCCAGTACTTC
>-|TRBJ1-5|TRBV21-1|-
CASSKGPGYPSEPQHF
TGTGCCAGCAGCAAAGGGCCGGGATATCCTTCGGAGCCCCAGCATTTT
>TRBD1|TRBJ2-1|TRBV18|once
CASSPQGTATYNEQFF
TGTGCCAGCTCACCACAAGGGACAGCGACCTACAATGAGCAGTTCTTC
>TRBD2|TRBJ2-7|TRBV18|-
CASSPSGMGGGEQYF
TGTGCCAGCTCACCAAGCGGGATGGGAGGTGGCGAGCAGTACTTC
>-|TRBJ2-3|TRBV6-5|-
CASRRTVGTDTQYF
TGTGCCAGCAGACGGACAGTGGGGACAGATACGCAGTATTTT
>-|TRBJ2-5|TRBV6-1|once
CASSEARQETQYF
TGTGCCAGCAGTGAGGCCCGACAAGAGACCCAGTACTTC
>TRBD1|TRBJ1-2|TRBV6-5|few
CASEQGSTNYGYTF
TGTGCCAGTGAACAGGGGTCAACTAACTATGGCTACACCTTC
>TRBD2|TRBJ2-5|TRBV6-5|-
CASTWTSGEQETQYF
TGTGCCAGCACCTGGACTAGCGGGGAGCAAGAGACCCAGTACTTC
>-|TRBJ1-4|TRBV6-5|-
CASNLQGATNEKLFF
TGTGCCAGCAACTTACAGGGAGCAACTAATGAAAAACTGTTTTTT
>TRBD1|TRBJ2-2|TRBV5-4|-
CASSSDRGIFTGELFF
TGTGCCAGCAGCTCGGACAGGGGGATCTTCACCGGGGAGCTGTTTTTT
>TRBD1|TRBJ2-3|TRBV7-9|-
CASSLGTGSTDTQYF
TGTGCCAGCAGCTTAGGGACAGGAAGCACAGATACGCAGTATTTT
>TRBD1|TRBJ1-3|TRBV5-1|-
CASSLRQGGDTIYF
TGCGCCAGCAGCTTACGACAGGGCGGCGACACCATATATTTT
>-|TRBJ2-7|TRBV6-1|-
CASSEAVGNEQYF
TGTGCCAGCAGTGAAGCTGTCGGGAACGAGCAGTACTTC
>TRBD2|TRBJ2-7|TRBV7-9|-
CASSQGLAGGQPSYEQYF
TGTGCCAGCAGCCAGGGACTAGCGGGAGGACAACCATCCTACGAGCAGTACTTC
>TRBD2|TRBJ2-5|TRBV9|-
CASSSRTRETQYF
TGTGCCAGCAGCTCCCGGACTAGAGAGACCCAGTACTTC
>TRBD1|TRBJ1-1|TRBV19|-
CASSITGAGTEAFF
TGTGCCAGTAGTATCACAGGGGCGGGAACTGAAGCTTTCTTT
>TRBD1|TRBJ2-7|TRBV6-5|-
CASSEPGQNYEQYF
TGTGCCAGCAGCGAGCCGGGACAGAACTACGAGCAGTACTTC
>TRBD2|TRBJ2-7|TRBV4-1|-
CASSSHGLAGEYEQYF
TGCGCCAGCAGCTCCCACGGACTAGCGGGGGAGTACGAGCAGTACTTC
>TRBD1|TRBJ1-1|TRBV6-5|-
CASSYPQGATRTEAFF
TGTGCCAGCAGTTACCCGCAGGGGGCTACGCGTACTGAAGCTTTCTTT
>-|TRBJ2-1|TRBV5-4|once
CASSLQGSNEQFF
TGTGCCAGCAGCTTGCAGGGCAGCAATGAGCAGTTCTTC
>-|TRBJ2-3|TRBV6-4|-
CASSDQGIGTDTQYF
TGTGCCAGCAGTGACCAGGGGATCGGCACAGATACGCAGTATTTT
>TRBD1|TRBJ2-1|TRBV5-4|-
CASSQTGGHEQFF
TGTGCCAGCAGCCAGACAGGGGGTCATGAGCAGTTCTTC
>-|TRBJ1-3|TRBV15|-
CATSRDKGRNTIYF
TGTGCCACCAGCAGAGATAAAGGGAGGAACACCATATATTTT
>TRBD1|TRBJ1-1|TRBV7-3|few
CASSPRDRELTEAFF
TGTGCCAGCAGCCCAAGGGACAGGGAACTCACTGAAGCTTTCTTT
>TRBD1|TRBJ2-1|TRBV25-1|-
CASGDRGTNEQFF
TGTGCCAGCGGGGACAGGGGGACGAATGAGCAGTTCTTC
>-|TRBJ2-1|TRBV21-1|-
CASSILAGASCWNEQFF
TGTGCCAGCAGCATTCTAGCGGGAGCTTCATGTTGGAATGAGCAGTTCTTC
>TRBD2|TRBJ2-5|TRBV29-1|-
CSEEGLAGETQYF
TGCAGCGAGGAAGGACTAGCGGGGGAGACCCAGTACTTC
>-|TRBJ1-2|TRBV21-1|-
CASGRKVFKRSGYTF
TGTGCCAGCGGCCGAAAGGTGTTTAAAAGGAGCGGCTACACCTTC
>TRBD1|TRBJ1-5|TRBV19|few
CASSMTGGNQPQHF
TGTGCCAGTAGTATGACAGGGGGCAATCAGCCCCAGCATTTT
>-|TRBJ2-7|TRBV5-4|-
CASSLGQGFYEQYF
TGTGCCAGCAGCTTGGGGCAGGGGTTTTACGAGCAGTACTTC
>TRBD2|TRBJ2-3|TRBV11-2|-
CASGLSGAGENTQYF
TGTGCCAGCGGATTAAGCGGGGCAGGTGAGAATACGCAGTATTTT
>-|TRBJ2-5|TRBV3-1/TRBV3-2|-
CASSQDGELSRGTQYF
TGTGCCAGCAGCCAAGACGGGGAACTCTCCCGAGGGACCCAGTACTTC